The source of this T cell receptor (beta chain) is a study of cytomegalovirus exposure and HLA in healthy donors. Study overall: A prior study identified some 100 million unique TCR beta sequences from some 200 million T cells.

The CDR3 is 15 amino acids. V was clipped by 3 bases and J by 2 bases, with 12 bases between them. The V gene's germline CDR1 is MRHNA and CDR2 SNTAGT. General observations from the study: Owing to their indistinguishability, certain V segments, notably TRBV6-2 and TRBV6-3, were excluded. Looking again later, the authors saw that most CMV-associated TCR beta chains seemed HLA-restricted.

With respect to this clone: What it binds is unknown.

PCR primers comprised 60 Vbeta and 13 Jbeta primers. Source study methods: About 10 million shared chains were among approximately 80 million unique TCR beta chains counted in a later analysis. Libraries were prepared by immunoSEQ multiplex PCR; TCRdb keeps only in-frame clonotypes and omits some of them. The V and J calls and clone size are taken from that table; D and trimming were inferred from the DNA. In the table there are under 200,000 clones, 75% to 90% of which are singletons. This clonotype was sampled from a woman in her twenties or thirties in good health and CMV-seronegative. The chain has TRBV6-4 and TRBJ2-3, with D maybe TRBD1 (5 bases). The source material was PBMCs. The CDR3 reads CASSEGAADTDTQYF. For the CDR3, the DNA is TGTGCCAGCAGTGAAGGGGCGGCGGACACAGATACGCAGTATTTT.